The 17 T cell receptor beta chains reported below all come from one sample, sequenced in a study of Graves' ophthalmopathy and Graves' hyperthyroidism. CDR3 regions of TCR beta were amplified from RNA transcripts. Second-round multiplex PCR followed a first-round RT-PCR using HTBI primers. TCRdb processed the multiplex PCR reads anew with MiXCR; each CDR3 protein has one entry. The table records roughly 220,000 distinct CDR3 sequences, 40% to 50% of them present only once. Sequencing was carried out using peripheral blood. The source is an adult man with Graves' ophthalmopathy.

V usage is TRBV6-6 and J usage is TRBJ1-1; possibly TRBD1 for D (5 bases). Trimming removed 4 bases at V and 6 bases at J, with 15 bases between. CDR3 length: 14 residues. Germline V lookup: CDR1 MNHNY, CDR2 SVGAGI (reference sequence). CDR3 in DNA: TGTGCCAGCAGTTCCCGGGACCTAGGACCTGAAGCTTTCTTT. Encoded protein: CASSSRDLGPEAFF.

The chain has TRBV2 and TRBJ1-6, with 10 bases aligning to TRBD1. V lost 8 bases and J lost 13; bases outside the gene matches: 11. Germline loops: CDR1 SNHLY, CDR2 FYNNEI. The length of the CDR3 is 14 residues. CDR3 bases: TGTGCCAGCGGGGCCAGACAGGGGGCGAATCCCCTCCACTTT. Residues: CASGARQGANPLHF.

This clonotype has more than one count but fewer than ten. The chain is built from TRBV4-2 and TRBJ1-3, with D possibly being TRBD1 (5 bases). The CDR3 is 14 residues long. Germline values: CDR1 LGHNA, CDR2 YNFKEQ. The V and J ends lost 1 base and 3 bases respectively, with 7 bases between them. The CDR3 protein is CASSQGGNGNTIYF. The CDR3 nucleotides read TGTGCCAGCAGCCAAGGGGGCAATGGAAACACCATATATTTT.

The V call is TRBV12-3 or TRBV12-4, the J call TRBJ2-7; the D is unclear. The CDR3 is 13 residues long. The V end was cut by 8 bases, the J end by 6 bases, with 17 bases between. In DNA form, the CDR3 reads TGTGCCAGCGCATACAGAGAGGAACGCGAGCAGTACTTC. Translation gives CASAYREEREQYF.

V usage is TRBV20-1 and J usage is TRBJ1-5; 10 bases fit TRBD1. V shed 6 bases and J 1 base; nucleotides not matched to a gene: 6. This CDR3 comprises 15 residues. From germline, CDR1 is DFQATT and CDR2 SNEGSKA (reference sequence). The CDR3 region is CSAQRTGGSNQPQHF. CDR3 DNA sequence: TGCAGTGCCCAAAGGACAGGGGGAAGCAATCAGCCCCAGCATTTT.

The chain uses TRBV2 and TRBJ2-7, with TRBD2 as a possible D gene (7 bases). The CDR3 totals 14 residues. Trimming shortened V by 8 bases and J by 3 bases, and 17 bases separated the two germline ends. Germline CDR1 reads SNHLY; CDR2 reads FYNNEI. The CDR3: CASLPRGGNYEQYF. Written as DNA, the CDR3 is TGTGCCAGCCTCCCGAGGGGGGGTAACTACGAGCAGTACTTC.

The J gene is TRBJ2-7, the V gene TRBV10-3, with 7 positions matching TRBD2. The V gene end was trimmed by 10 bases and the J gene end by 6 bases; junction bases not matched to a gene: 15. Germline CDR1 reads ENHRY; CDR2 reads SYGVKD. The CDR3 covers 14 residues. The chain's CDR3 is CASKGRGLKGEQYF. The DNA for the CDR3 is TGTGCCAGCAAGGGTAGGGGACTAAAAGGCGAGCAGTACTTC.

The rearrangement uses TRBV20-1 and TRBJ2-5; maybe TRBD2 (6 bases). The CDR3 covers 15 residues. The germline gives CDR1 DFQATT, CDR2 SNEGSKA (reference sequence). With 0 bases removed from V and 3 bases from J, the gap between germline ends came to 14 bases. The CDR3 loop is CSARDAGTAEETQYF. The CDR3 nucleotides are TGCAGTGCTAGAGACGCCGGGACTGCAGAAGAGACCCAGTACTTC.

The chain joins TRBV7-3 to TRBJ2-7, with D possibly called TRBD1 or TRBD2 (7 bases each). The CDR3 spans 16 residues. Germline CDR1 reads SGHTA; CDR2 reads FQGTGA. V lost 1 base and J lost 1, with 14 bases in between. This CDR3 reads CASSLREGAGSYEQYF. In DNA, the CDR3 is TGTGCCAGCAGCTTAAGGGAGGGGGCAGGTTCCTACGAGCAGTACTTC.

This CDR3 reads CASSLGGSLHF. In DNA form, the CDR3 reads TGTGCCAGCAGCCTTGGTGGGTCCCTCCACTTT. The gene calls are TRBV5-6 and TRBJ1-6; the D is unclear. The germline CDR1 and CDR2 sequences are SGHDT and YYEEEE. The CDR3 is made up of 11 amino acids. V lost 4 bases to trimming and J lost 14 bases, with 10 bases between them.

The V and J genes are TRBV24-1 and TRBJ2-5, with 8 bases identical to TRBD1. The last part of the DNA fits TRBJ2-1 better; the J call may be wrong. The CDR3 has 16 residues. Germline-derived CDR1 and CDR2 are KGHDR and SFDVKD. The CDR3 DNA is TGTGCCACCAGTGACCGAGACAGGGGAGGTGGGGGAGAGCAGTTCTTC. It specifies CATSDRDRGGGGEQFF.

V and J are TRBV7-3 and TRBJ2-7; D could derive from TRBD1 or TRBD2 (6 bases each). Between the trimmed V and J ends, which lost 2 bases and 1 base, there was a span of 18 bases. The CDR3 contains 17 residues. Germline loops: CDR1 SGHTA, CDR2 FQGTGA. CDR3 coding DNA: TGTGCCAGCAGCTTAGAGTCTATCGGGGGCGCGTCCTACGAGCAGTACTTC. Its protein is CASSLESIGGASYEQYF.

The chain combines TRBV2 with TRBJ2-6; a possible D gene is TRBD2 (7 bases). With 1 base removed from V and 4 bases from J, the gap between germline ends came to 14 bases. The CDR3 length is 17 residues. CDR1 is SNHLY and CDR2 is FYNNEI in the germline V gene. This chain's CDR3 is CASSEGGGAPGANVLTF. CDR3 in DNA: TGTGCCAGCAGTGAAGGTGGGGGGGCACCCGGGGCCAACGTCCTGACTTTC. Complete variable domain (other parts from reference TRBV2 and TRBJ2-6): EPEVTQTPSHQVTQMGQEVILRCVPISNHLYFYWYRQILGQKVEFLVSFYNNEISEKSEIFDDQFSVERPDGSNFTLKIRSTKLEDSAMYFCASSEGGGAPGANVLTFGAGSRLTVL.

This clonotype came up many times. The junction departs from the called germline gene at one end, perhaps through a read error. The V call is TRBV7-7, the J call TRBJ2-7; 7 bases map to TRBD2. CDR3 length: 12 amino acids. The germline gives CDR1 SSHAT, CDR2 FNYEAQ (reference sequence). The CDR3 nucleotides read TGTGCTAGCAGCTTTCAGGGAGGGGAGCAGTACTTC. Translation: CASSFQGGEQYF.

The chain is built from TRBV2 and TRBJ1-2; D remains unclear. This CDR3 is 16 amino acids long. Trimming took off 6 bases at V and 4 bases at J, with 21 bases between the two ends. Germline V lookup: CDR1 SNHLY, CDR2 FYNNEI. The CDR3 coding sequence is TGTGCCAGCAGCGTAGCCCTCGGAGGGCAGAGCTATGGCTACACCTTC. Amino acids: CASSVALGGQSYGYTF.

This clonotype was observed a handful of times. The chain joins TRBV18 to TRBJ1-1; D perhaps matches TRBD1 (5 bases). This CDR3 has 14 amino acids. Per germline, CDR1 KGHSH and CDR2 LQKENI. V lost 4 bases and J 5 bases, leaving 14 bases between the germline ends. CDR3 in amino acids: CASSLLRGETEAFF. CDR3 sequence (DNA): TGTGCCAGCTCACTCCTAAGGGGTGAGACTGAAGCTTTCTTT.

A few counts support this clonotype. The chain recombines TRBV7-6 with TRBJ2-5; D could derive from TRBD1 or TRBD2 (5 bases each). The CDR3 has 14 residues. The V end was cut by 5 bases, the J end by 5 bases, with 15 bases between. From germline, CDR1 is SGHVS and CDR2 FNYEAQ. DNA for the CDR3: TGTGCCAGCAGCGTGCGCAGGGAGAAGGAGACCCAGTACTTC. It encodes CASSVRREKETQYF.